The next 18 T cell receptor beta chains were all read from a single sample in a study of shared clonotypes between healthy human individuals. Using immunoSEQ multiplex PCR, the repertoire was profiled, and TCRdb retains in-frame clones only, with some absent. The top ten clones hold about 34% of a sample with 550,000 to 800,000 clones, around 90% of them seen once. Sequencing was done on a sample of memory CD8+ T cells from PBMCs. Stated subset: CD45RO+ cells pooled with CCR7-negative TemRA cells. Receptors originate from a young man in good health. Some clones in this sample may be carry-over from other donors' samples.

J is TRBJ2-7 and V is TRBV28; 9 positions agree with TRBD2. The germline CDR1 and CDR2 sequences are MDHEN and SYDVKM. J lost 0 bases, V lost 3 bases, and 9 bases had no gene match. This CDR3 has 17 residues. This chain's CDR3 is CASSFPQSGRFSYEQYF. CDR3 sequence (DNA): TGTGCCAGCAGTTTCCCACAAAGCGGGAGGTTCTCCTACGAGCAGTACTTC.

The CDR3 region is CASSEDRAHGYTF. As DNA, the CDR3 is TGTGCCAGCAGTGAGGACAGGGCCCATGGCTACACCTTC. The chain couples TRBV25-1 to TRBJ1-2; 8 bases fit TRBD1. Germline CDR1 reads MGHDK; CDR2 reads SYGVNS. The CDR3 extends over 13 amino acids. Losses at the gene ends were 3 bases for V and 6 bases for J; bases not matched to a gene: 3.

The chain combines TRBV18 with TRBJ2-5; TRBD1 matches at 9 bases. This CDR3 contains 20 residues. Trimming at V came to 3 bases and at J to 2 bases, leaving 19 bases not matched to a gene. Germline loops: CDR1 KGHSH, CDR2 LQKENI. The CDR3 sequence is CASSPIISYAGTGPQETQYF. Here the CDR3 DNA reads TGTGCCAGCTCACCGATCATAAGTTATGCCGGGACAGGGCCTCAAGAGACCCAGTACTTC.

The sample holds one count of this clone. V usage is TRBV6-1 and J usage is TRBJ1-4; D is undetermined. The CDR3 extends over 14 amino acids. CDR1 MNHNS and CDR2 SASEGT come from the germline V gene. V lost 9 bases, J lost 6 bases, and 17 bases lay in between. The CDR3 DNA reads as TGTGCCAGTAACCCGGAGGATGTCGATGAAAAACTGTTTTTT. This codes for CASNPEDVDEKLFF.

This clone was recorded a few times. This chain connects TRBV27 to TRBJ2-1, with TRBD1 matching 9 bases. V was clipped by 3 bases and J by 7 bases; unmatched bases: 4. Germline CDR1 and CDR2: MNHEY and SMNVEV (reference sequence). The CDR3 length is 14 residues. The CDR3 DNA sequence: TGTGCCAGCAGTTTCACAGGGGGCTCGAATGAGCAGTTCTTC. It is translated as CASSFTGGSNEQFF.

The chain joins TRBV28 to TRBJ1-2; no clear D gene. V shed 2 bases and J shed 4 bases, with 8 bases lying between them. The CDR3 has 13 amino acids. The germline CDR1 and CDR2 sequences are MDHEN and SYDVKM. The CDR3 DNA reads TGTGCCAGCAGTTTAGGCGGAAGCTATGGCTACACCTTC. It codes for CASSLGGSYGYTF.

CDR3 in amino acids: CASSQDRWATNEKLFF. CDR3 nucleotides: TGTGCCAGCAGCCAAGATCGGTGGGCAACTAATGAAAAACTGTTTTTT. This sequence joins TRBV14 and TRBJ1-4; D is ambiguous. V lost 0 bases and J 0 bases, leaving 8 bases between the germline ends. The CDR3 is made up of 16 amino acids. The V gene's germline CDR1 is SGHDN and CDR2 FVKESK.

The chain employs TRBV13 and TRBJ2-1; TRBD1 aligns across 9 bases. After removal of 3 bases from V and 3 bases from J, the junction contained 3 bases not matched to a gene. CDR3 length equals 15 residues. The germline V gene has CDR1 PRHDT and CDR2 FYEKMQ (reference sequence). CDR3 residues: CASSLGQGNYNEQFF. CDR3 nucleotide sequence: TGTGCCAGCAGCTTGGGACAGGGCAACTACAATGAGCAGTTCTTC.

Here the CDR3 DNA reads TGTGCCAGCAGCTCGGGGGAGTACCAAGAGACCCAGTACTTC. Protein sequence: CASSSGEYQETQYF. V gene TRBV11-2 combines with J gene TRBJ2-5; perhaps TRBD2 as D (6 bases). The V and J ends lost 4 bases and 0 bases respectively, with 9 bases between them. This CDR3 has 14 residues. Per germline, CDR1 SGHAT and CDR2 FQNNGV.

The chain links TRBV14 to TRBJ1-2; tentatively, D is TRBD1 (5 bases). The CDR3 contains 13 residues. V lost 4 bases and J 4 bases, leaving 10 bases between the germline ends. CDR1 is SGHDN, CDR2 FVKESK, per germline. CDR3 loop: CASSPGRSYGYTF. CDR3 bases: TGTGCCAGCAGCCCGGGACGGAGCTATGGCTACACCTTC.

The V call is TRBV6-4, the J call TRBJ2-7, with 9 bases fitting TRBD2. The J segment lost 6 bases and the V segment lost 8 bases, leaving 17 bases of the junction unmatched. The CDR3 covers 16 residues. Per germline, CDR1 MRHNA and CDR2 SNTAGT. Here the CDR3 DNA reads TGTGCCAGCTACGAATTAGGACTAGCGATCTTTAGCGAGCAGTACTTC. Its translation: CASYELGLAIFSEQYF.

The V and J genes are TRBV27 and TRBJ2-7; 8 bases are a match to TRBD1. There are 14 residues in the CDR3. Per germline, CDR1 MNHEY and CDR2 SMNVEV (reference sequence). J was trimmed by 3 bases and V by 6 bases; bases with no gene match: 7. The CDR3 DNA follows: TGTGCCAGCAGACCAGGGGGCCGCAACTACGAGCAGTACTTC. Translated, it gives CASRPGGRNYEQYF.

This clone was observed once. The chain combines TRBV27 with TRBJ2-3; D gene uncertain. V lost 4 bases, J lost 0 bases, and 17 bases lay in between. Germline loops: CDR1 MNHEY, CDR2 SMNVEV (reference sequence). The CDR3 has 17 residues. This CDR3 is CASSSNRLSSSTDTQYF. As DNA, the CDR3 is TGTGCCAGCAGTTCAAACCGACTTAGCTCTAGCACAGATACGCAGTATTTT.

This clone was observed a handful of times. The rearrangement joins TRBV7-9 to TRBJ2-5, with a weak D call TRBD1 (5 bases). The CDR3 totals 14 residues. CDR1 is SEHNR and CDR2 is FQNEAQ in the germline V gene (reference sequence). The V gene lost 5 bases and the J gene lost 5 bases, with 15 bases spanning the gap. The CDR3 spells CASSTPVQVETQYF. DNA of the CDR3: TGTGCCAGCAGCACCCCGGTACAGGTGGAGACCCAGTACTTC.

The chain uses TRBV7-9 and TRBJ2-5; TRBD1 might be the D (5 bases). CDR1 is SEHNR and CDR2 is FQNEAQ in the germline V gene (reference sequence). V was trimmed by 2 bases and J by 0 bases, leaving 16 bases between them. The CDR3 contains 17 residues. This chain's CDR3 is CASSLLEGDVYQETQYF. The CDR3 DNA follows: TGTGCCAGCAGCTTACTCGAAGGGGATGTGTACCAAGAGACCCAGTACTTC. The full variable domain, completed using reference TRBV7-9 and TRBJ2-5, is DTGVSQNPRHKITKRGQNVTFRCDPISEHNRLYWYRQTLGQGPEFLTYFQNEAQLEKSRLLSDRFSAERPKGSFSTLEIQRTEQGDSAMYLCASSLLEGDVYQETQYFGPGTRLLVL.

CDR3 residues: CASRVGLNTEAFF. The CDR3 coding sequence is TGTGCCAGCAGAGTAGGGTTGAACACTGAAGCTTTCTTT. This chain links TRBV6-5 with TRBJ1-1, with no clear D. The germline V and J ends were trimmed by 6 bases and 0 bases, with 8 bases remaining between them. Germline CDR1 and CDR2: MNHEY and SVGAGI. CDR3 length: 13 amino acids.

The sample holds one count of this clone. CDR3 loop: CASSFGTMAFF. CDR3 DNA: TGTGCCAGCAGCTTCGGGACTATGGCTTTCTTT. The chain is built from TRBV7-9 and TRBJ1-1; possibly TRBD1 for D (5 bases). The V end lost 3 bases, the J end lost 11 bases, and 10 bases lay between the germline ends. Germline values: CDR1 SEHNR, CDR2 FQNEAQ (reference sequence). The CDR3 contains 11 residues.

In its sample, this clone was seen once. The CDR3 sequence is CASSVTGGVYGYTF. In DNA, the CDR3 is TGTGCCAGCAGTGTGACAGGGGGCGTCTATGGCTACACCTTC. This chain links TRBV2 with TRBJ1-2; 10 positions match TRBD1. Germline assignment: CDR1 SNHLY and CDR2 FYNNEI. This CDR3 is built from 14 residues. Trimming cost V 4 bases and J 4 bases; bases outside gene matches: 3.